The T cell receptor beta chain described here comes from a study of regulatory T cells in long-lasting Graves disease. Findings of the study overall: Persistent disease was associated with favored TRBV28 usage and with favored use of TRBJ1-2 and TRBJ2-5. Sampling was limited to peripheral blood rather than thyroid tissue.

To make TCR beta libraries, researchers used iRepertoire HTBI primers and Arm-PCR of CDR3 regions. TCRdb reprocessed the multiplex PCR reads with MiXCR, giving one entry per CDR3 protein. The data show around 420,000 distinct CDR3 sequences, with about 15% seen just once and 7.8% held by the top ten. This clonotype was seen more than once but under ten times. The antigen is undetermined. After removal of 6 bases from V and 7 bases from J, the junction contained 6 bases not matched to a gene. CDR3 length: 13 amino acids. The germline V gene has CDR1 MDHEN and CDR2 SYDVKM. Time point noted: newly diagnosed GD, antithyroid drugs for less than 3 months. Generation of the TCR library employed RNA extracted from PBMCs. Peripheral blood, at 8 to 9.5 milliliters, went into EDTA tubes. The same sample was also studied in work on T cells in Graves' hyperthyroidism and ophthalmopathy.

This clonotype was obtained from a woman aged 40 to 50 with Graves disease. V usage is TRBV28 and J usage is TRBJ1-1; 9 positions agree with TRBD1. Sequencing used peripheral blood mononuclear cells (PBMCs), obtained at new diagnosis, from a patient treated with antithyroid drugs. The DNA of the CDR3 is TGTGCCAGCAGACACAGGGGGCGTAGTGAAGCTTTCTTT. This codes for CASRHRGRSEAFF.